This T cell receptor (beta chain) comes out of a study of T cells in Graves' hyperthyroidism and ophthalmopathy. Study findings and constraints: Before onset, ophthalmopathy was predicted by the model a median around 6 months earlier.

Amplified TCR beta CDR3 regions derived from RNA transcripts. An initial round of RT-PCR targeting the TCR CDR3 relied on the HTBI primer set. MiXCR, applied by TCRdb to the multiplex PCR reads, yields one record per CDR3 protein. The sample consists of 150,000 or so distinct CDR3 sequences, 22% of them appearing once. Used for diagnoses were clinical symptoms, serum thyroxine and TRAb, thyroid ultrasound and orbital computed tomography. Turning to this clonotype: Its matching antigen is unknown.

V lost 8 bases and J lost 7, with 15 bases in between. CDR1 MDHEN and CDR2 SYDVKM come from the germline V gene. This CDR3 region has 14 residues. The chain combines TRBV28 with TRBJ1-6; perhaps TRBD1 as D (5 bases). Sequences were obtained from blood. This receptor was obtained from a woman aged 45-59 years with Graves' hyperthyroidism that later progressed to Graves' ophthalmopathy. The CDR3 loop reads CASSPLGENSPLHF. The DNA for the CDR3 is TGTGCCAGCTCACCATTGGGGGAAAATTCACCCCTCCACTTT.